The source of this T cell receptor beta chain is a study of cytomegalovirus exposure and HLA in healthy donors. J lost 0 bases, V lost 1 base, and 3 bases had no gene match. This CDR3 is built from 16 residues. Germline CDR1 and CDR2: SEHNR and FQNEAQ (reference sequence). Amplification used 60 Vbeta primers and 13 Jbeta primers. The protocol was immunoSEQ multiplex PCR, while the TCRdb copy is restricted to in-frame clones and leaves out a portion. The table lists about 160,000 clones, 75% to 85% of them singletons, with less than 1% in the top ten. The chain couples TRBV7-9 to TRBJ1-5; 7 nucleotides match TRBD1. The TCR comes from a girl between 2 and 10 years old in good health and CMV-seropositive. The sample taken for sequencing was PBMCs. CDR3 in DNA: TGTGCCAGCAGCTTAGGTGGGACAGATAGCAATCAGCCCCAGCATTTT. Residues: CASSLGGTDSNQPQHF.